This TCR beta chain was recorded in a study of shared clonotypes between healthy human individuals. The method was immunoSEQ multiplex PCR; TCRdb's version includes in-frame clones alone and lacks a portion of them. The profile covers under 1 million clones, with 92% appearing a single time and approximately 25% taken by the ten largest. The germline V gene has CDR1 MNHEY and CDR2 SVGAGI. The CDR3 runs to 15 residues. V was shortened by 6 bases and J by 5 bases, with 16 bases between the two germline ends. Naive CD8 cells lacked CD45RO, underwent positive selection for CCR7 and left out terminally differentiated effector memory CD45RA+ cells.

This chain connects TRBV6-5 to TRBJ1-4, with D perhaps matching TRBD1 (6 bases). This TCR came from a man younger than 40 in good health. The sequenced sample consisted of naive CD8+ T cells sorted from blood. The CDR3 loop is CASSPGVQGNEKLFF. CDR3 DNA: TGTGCCAGCAGCCCCGGTGTGCAGGGGAATGAAAAACTGTTTTTT.